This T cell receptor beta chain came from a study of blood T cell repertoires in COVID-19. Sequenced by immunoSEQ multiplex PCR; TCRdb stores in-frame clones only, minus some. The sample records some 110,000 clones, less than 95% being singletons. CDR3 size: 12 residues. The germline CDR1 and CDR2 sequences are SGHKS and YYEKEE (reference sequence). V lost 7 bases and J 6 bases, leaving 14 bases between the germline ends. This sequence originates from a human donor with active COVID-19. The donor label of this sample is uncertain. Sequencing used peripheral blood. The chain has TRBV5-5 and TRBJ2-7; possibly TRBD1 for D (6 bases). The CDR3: CASHIGGSEQYF. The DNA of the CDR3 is TGTGCCAGCCATATAGGGGGAAGCGAGCAGTACTTC.